This TCR beta chain derives from a study of blood T cell repertoires in COVID-19. For the study at large: T cells, B-cell-depleted T cells, or PBMCs provided the cDNA or gDNA that served as material.

V trimming: 2 bases; J trimming: 5 bases; junction bases outside the gene matches: 10. The CDR3 sequence is 16 residues long. Germline V gene sequence: CDR1 MDHEN, CDR2 SYDVKM. Profiling relied on immunoSEQ multiplex PCR, and the TCRdb table lists in-frame clones only, not all of them. This sample has under 250,000 clones, with about 86% found just once. The sequenced sample consisted of peripheral blood. This receptor was identified in a man aged 50 or older with active or convalescent COVID-19. The V and J genes are TRBV28 and TRBJ2-7; 9 bases match TRBD1. The chain's CDR3 is CASSLGFGTGINEQYF. CDR3 in DNA: TGTGCCAGCAGTTTAGGCTTCGGGACAGGGATAAACGAGCAGTACTTC.